Listed below are T cell receptor beta chains from one sample, sequenced in a study of blood T cell repertoires in COVID-19. Method: immunoSEQ multiplex PCR; TCRdb's copy keeps in-frame clones and lacks some. The data show roughly 260,000 clones, with about 87% seen just once and over 4% held by the top ten. The sequencing input was peripheral blood. These TCRs come from a man in his 60s who had recovered from COVID-19. The CDR3 runs from the conserved cysteine through the conserved F or W. D genes are given only for firm matches. The size of a clone is reported for some rows only, either as once, few or many, or as a class for expanded clones.

V	J	D	size	CDR3	DNA
TRBV11-2	TRBJ2-7	-	-	CASSLGYERVYEQYF	TGTGCCAGCAGCTTAGGATATGAGAGGGTTTACGAGCAGTACTTC
TRBV12-5	TRBJ2-3	TRBD2	-	CASGLLISGADTQYF	TGTGCTAGTGGTTTGCTCATTAGCGGGGCAGATACGCAGTATTTT
TRBV5-5	TRBJ2-7	TRBD2	-	CASSPRGGLATYEQYF	TGTGCCAGCAGCCCAAGGGGGGGACTAGCGACCTACGAGCAGTACTTC
TRBV11-2	TRBJ1-1	TRBD1	-	CASRRTGVTEAFF	TGTGCCAGCAGGAGAACAGGGGTCACTGAAGCTTTCTTT
TRBV2	TRBJ1-1	-	once	CASSGGLGGMTTEAFF	TGTGCCAGCAGTGGAGGTCTGGGGGGAATGACGACTGAAGCTTTCTTT
TRBV19	TRBJ1-5	TRBD1	-	CASTVWGQGSGQPQHF	TGTGCCAGTACAGTGTGGGGACAGGGCTCAGGGCAGCCCCAGCATTTT
TRBV29-1	TRBJ2-6	TRBD1	-	CSVEDGDSVDSGANVLTF	TGCAGCGTTGAAGATGGGGACAGCGTAGACTCTGGGGCCAACGTCCTGACTTTC
TRBV27	TRBJ1-1	TRBD1	-	CASSLGQASQAFF	TGTGCCAGCAGTTTAGGACAGGCGTCTCAAGCTTTCTTT
TRBV6-5	TRBJ1-1	-	-	CASTRDFMNTEAFF	TGTGCCAGCACCCGAGATTTCATGAACACTGAAGCTTTCTTT
TRBV7-9	TRBJ2-7	TRBD1	-	CASSSEDRGLLVYEQYF	TGTGCCAGCAGCTCAGAGGACAGGGGATTATTGGTGTACGAGCAGTACTTC
TRBV5-1	TRBJ2-5	-	-	CASSLPQETQYF	TGCGCCAGCAGCTTGCCACAAGAGACCCAGTACTTC
TRBV11-3	TRBJ2-2	TRBD2	-	CASSLDRWGLSENTGELFF	TGTGCCAGCAGCTTAGATAGGTGGGGACTATCAGAAAACACCGGGGAGCTGTTTTTT
TRBV5-1	TRBJ2-7	TRBD1	-	CASSLVAQGSYEQYF	TGCGCCAGCAGCTTGGTGGCACAGGGGTCCTACGAGCAGTACTTC
TRBV21-1	TRBJ2-1	-	-	CASSKWLAGGLNEQFF	TGTGCCAGCAGCAAATGGCTAGCGGGGGGTCTCAATGAGCAGTTCTTC
TRBV19	TRBJ2-1	TRBD1	-	CASSSFRQGARNEQFF	TGTGCCAGTAGTTCCTTTCGACAGGGGGCTCGCAATGAGCAGTTCTTC